A single sample gave rise to the 19 T cell receptor beta chains below, sequenced in a study of blood T cell repertoires in COVID-19. Data came from immunoSEQ multiplex PCR; TCRdb stores just in-frame clones and leaves some out. Of about 200,000 clones in the sample, approximately 86% were seen once. The specimen was PBMCs or T cells enriched from blood (not recorded which). The receptors here all came from a woman aged 40-49 years in a cohort exposed to, infected with or recovered from COVID-19 (not recorded which).

The J gene is TRBJ2-1, the V gene TRBV20-1; D unclear. The V end was cut by 4 bases, the J end by 12 bases, with 13 bases between. This CDR3 comprises 11 residues. Germline CDR1 reads DFQATT; CDR2 reads SNEGSKA (reference sequence). Here the CDR3 DNA reads TGCAGTGCTATCCTCTCGACTGTGCAGTTCTTC. Translation gives CSAILSTVQFF.

The CDR3 DNA sequence: TGCGCCAGCAGCTTGAGTTCAACAGGGTGGGGCACTGAAGCTTTCTTT. It codes for CASSLSSTGWGTEAFF. The rearrangement links TRBV5-1 to TRBJ1-1, with a weak D call TRBD1 (6 bases). The CDR3 length is 16 residues. The V end was cut by 1 base, the J end by 4 bases, with 17 bases between. Germline lookup yields CDR1 SGHRS and CDR2 YFSETQ.

The V call is TRBV27, the J call TRBJ2-3, with 10 bases fitting TRBD2. The germline CDR1 and CDR2 sequences are MNHEY and SMNVEV (reference sequence). V shed 5 bases and J 2 bases; nucleotides not matched to a gene: 4. This CDR3 contains 15 residues. The CDR3 bases are TGTGCCAGCAGTAACGGACTAGCGGACACAGATACGCAGTATTTT. This sequence encodes CASSNGLADTDTQYF.

For this clone: The sample holds other DNA sequences that translate to the same CDR3. The chain is built from TRBV5-4 and TRBJ1-1, with 8 nucleotides matching TRBD1. The CDR3 spans 14 residues. The junction had 3 bases not matched to a gene; V was cut back by 4 bases and J by 1 base. Germline loops: CDR1 SGHNT, CDR2 YYREEE (reference sequence). This CDR3 reads CASSPDRGNTEAFF. The CDR3 nucleotides are TGTGCCAGCAGCCCAGACAGGGGGAACACTGAAGCTTTCTTT.

V usage is TRBV3-1 (or the pseudogene TRBV3-2) and J usage is TRBJ1-6; possibly TRBD1 for D (6 bases). The germline CDR1 and CDR2 sequences are LGHDT and YNNKEL (reference sequence). This CDR3 has 13 amino acids. The V end was cut by 0 bases, the J end by 18 bases, with 15 bases between. The CDR3 loop reads CASSQDRGARPHF. The CDR3 nucleotides are TGTGCCAGCAGCCAAGACCGGGGGGCCCGTCCCCACTTT.

The chain joins TRBV12-5 to TRBJ2-3, with D possibly being TRBD2 (6 bases). CDR1 LGHNT and CDR2 FRNRAP come from the germline V gene. The CDR3 extends over 14 amino acids. V was trimmed by 3 bases and J by 4 bases, leaving 11 bases between them. The CDR3 region has the DNA TGTGCTAGTGGTTTAAGCGGGCAGTCAGATACGCAGTATTTT. Translating it yields CASGLSGQSDTQYF. Full variable domain (rest looked up from reference TRBV12-5 and TRBJ2-3): DARVTQTPRHKVTEMGQEVTMRCQPILGHNTVFWYRQTMMQGLELLAYFRNRAPLDDSGMPKDRFSAEMPDATLATLKIQPSEPRDSAVYFCASGLSGQSDTQYFGPGTRLTVL.

The chain couples TRBV24-1 to TRBJ1-4; a weak D match, TRBD1 (6 bases). Trimming left V 0 bases short and J 8 bases short, with 24 bases between. Germline CDR1 KGHDR, CDR2 SFDVKD. The CDR3 consists of 19 residues. CDR3 DNA: TGTGCCACCAGTGATTTGAAACCTGCGCGGGGGCTAGGCAAGGAAAAACTGTTTTTT. This translates into CATSDLKPARGLGKEKLFF.

This clone appeared a few times. This chain links TRBV9 with TRBJ2-7, with D maybe TRBD2 (6 bases). The CDR3 runs to 14 residues. Per germline, CDR1 SGDLS and CDR2 YYNGEE. Trimming took off 4 bases at V and 5 bases at J, with 16 bases between the two ends. The CDR3 loop is CASSPRRGLDEQYF. Here the CDR3 DNA reads TGTGCCAGCAGCCCGAGGAGGGGCTTGGACGAGCAGTACTTC. The whole variable domain, filled in from reference TRBV9 and TRBJ2-7, reads DSGVTQTPKHLITATGQRVTLRCSPRSGDLSVYWYQQSLDQGLQFLIQYYNGEERAKGNILERFSAQQFPDLHSELNLSSLELGDSALYFCASSPRRGLDEQYFGPGTRLTVT.

The chain is built from TRBV6-5 and TRBJ2-1; maybe TRBD2 (5 bases). Germline lookup yields CDR1 MNHEY and CDR2 SVGAGI. The germline V and J ends were trimmed by 2 bases and 5 bases, with 16 bases remaining between them. The CDR3 is made up of 16 amino acids. The chain's CDR3 is CASSYLMDSNNNEQFF. The CDR3 DNA sequence: TGTGCCAGCAGTTACCTGATGGACTCAAATAACAATGAGCAGTTCTTC.

V is TRBV7-9 and J is TRBJ1-1, with D possibly TRBD1 on 5 matching bases. This CDR3 contains 14 residues. The V and J ends lost 4 bases and 1 base respectively, with 10 bases between them. Germline CDR1 reads SEHNR; CDR2 reads FQNEAQ (reference sequence). The CDR3 protein is CASSSTGGNTEAFF. In DNA, the CDR3 is TGTGCCAGCAGCTCAACGGGGGGGAACACTGAAGCTTTCTTT.

V is TRBV14 and J is TRBJ2-3; 7 nucleotides match TRBD2. Looked up from germline, CDR1 is SGHDN and CDR2 is FVKESK. V was pared by 4 bases and J by 0 bases, with 4 bases of the junction left unmatched. There are 15 residues in the CDR3. Here the CDR3 reads CASSLGLFSTDTQYF. CDR3 nucleotide sequence: TGTGCCAGCAGCCTGGGACTATTTAGCACAGATACGCAGTATTTT.

This clone was detected only once. The chain combines TRBV3-1 (or the pseudogene TRBV3-2) with TRBJ2-5; D possibly corresponds to TRBD1 (6 bases). CDR1 and CDR2 (germline): LGHDT, YNNKEL (reference sequence). This CDR3 has 16 amino acids. The germline V and J ends were trimmed by 4 bases and 1 base, with 16 bases remaining between them. CDR3 residues: CASSPYPRGTQETQYF. The CDR3, as DNA: TGTGCCAGCAGCCCCTACCCGAGGGGGACCCAAGAGACCCAGTACTTC.

The V gene is TRBV21-1, the J gene TRBJ1-1; the table's D call, TRBD1, has no DNA check behind it. TRBV21-1 is listed as a pseudogene. This CDR3 has 16 amino acids. The CDR3, as DNA: TGTGCCAGCAGACAGGGGGAGGTTAAACTAGAAGCTGAAGCTTTCTTT. Protein product: CASRQGEVKLEAEAFF.

The J gene is TRBJ2-1, the V gene TRBV5-1; D is perhaps TRBD2 (6 bases). Trimming left V 7 bases short and J 5 bases short, with 10 bases between. The CDR3 runs 12 residues. Per the germline V gene, CDR1 is SGHRS and CDR2 is YFSETQ. CDR3 DNA sequence: TGCGCCAGCGATTTAGCGGACAATGAGCAGTTCTTC. It is translated as CASDLADNEQFF.

The V gene is TRBV7-9, the J gene TRBJ1-2, with D hard to call. The V and J ends lost 3 bases and 0 bases respectively, with 8 bases between them. CDR1 and CDR2 (germline): SEHNR, FQNEAQ (reference sequence). The length of the CDR3 is 14 residues. The CDR3 bases are TGTGCCAGCAGCTTCACCGGGTCTAACTATGGCTACACCTTC. Translating gives CASSFTGSNYGYTF.

The rearrangement joins TRBV10-3 to TRBJ2-3, with TRBD2 as a possible D gene (6 bases). The CDR3 is made up of 15 amino acids. V was cut by 1 base and J by 4 bases, with 12 bases left in between. Germline V gene data show CDR1 as ENHRY and CDR2 as SYGVKD. CDR3 DNA sequence: TGTGCCATCAGTGAGTTGGAGGGTTTCTCAGATACGCAGTATTTT. Translation gives CAISELEGFSDTQYF.

In this sample, this clone turned up a few times. The chain couples TRBV7-2 to TRBJ2-7; TRBD1 matches 7 bases. The V gene's germline CDR1 is SGHTA and CDR2 FQGNSA. The J segment lost 4 bases and the V segment lost 1 base, leaving 4 bases of the junction unmatched. The CDR3 contains 14 residues. The CDR3 DNA reads TGTGCCAGCAGCTTAGAAGGGGGCAGGTACGAGCAGTACTTC. Its protein is CASSLEGGRYEQYF.

The chain is built from TRBV5-4 and TRBJ1-1, with a possible D match to TRBD1 (5 bases). Trimming removed 0 bases at V and 5 bases at J, with 14 bases between. Germline V gives CDR1 SGHNT, CDR2 YYREEE (reference sequence). CDR3 length: 15 residues. CDR3 nucleotides: TGTGCCAGCAGCTTGGCCCCCGGGGGATGGACTGAAGCTTTCTTT. Translating gives CASSLAPGGWTEAFF. The full variable domain, in which reference TRBV5-4 and TRBJ1-1 provide the parts outside the CDR3, is ETGVTQSPTHLIKTRGQQVTLRCSSQSGHNTVSWYQQALGQGPQFIFQYYREEENGRGNFPPRFSGLQFPNYSSELNVNALELDDSALYLCASSLAPGGWTEAFFGQGTRLTVV.

The chain joins TRBV10-3 to TRBJ1-2, with TRBD1 matching over 8 bases. The CDR3 is made up of 15 amino acids. V dropped 0 bases and J dropped 6; count of bases not matched to a gene: 6. Germline CDR1 and CDR2: ENHRY and SYGVKD. The CDR3 DNA follows: TGTGCCATCAGTGAGTCCAAACAGGGGGTGGATGGCTACACCTTC. Translation gives CAISESKQGVDGYTF.